The present T cell receptor beta chain was sequenced within a study of cytomegalovirus exposure and HLA in healthy donors. This clone was detected only a few times. The antigen is not known. Findings and limits, study-wide: The tendency of first-cohort TCR clusters to co-occur in the roughly 120 validation repertoires was the finding of a later analysis. Overall, about 160 TCR beta chains were annotated as cytomegalovirus-associated.

Using immunoSEQ multiplex PCR, the repertoire was profiled, and TCRdb retains in-frame clones only, with some absent. The top ten hold 1.9% of the sample, which has under 140,000 clones, approximately 89% seen once. This CDR3 has 14 residues. With V trimmed by 3 bases and J by 6 bases, 6 bases remained unmatched. CDR1 and CDR2 from the germline V gene are WNHNN and SYGVQD (reference sequence). The chain recombines TRBV10-1 with TRBJ2-3; the match to TRBD1 covers 7 bases. Sample: PBMCs. The sequence came from a woman under 30 in good health and CMV-seronegative. The CDR3 nucleotides read TGCGCCAGCAGTGACAGGGGGATTGGGGATACGCAGTATTTT. This encodes CASSDRGIGDTQYF.